This T cell receptor beta chain emerged from a study of vaccination and CD4 T cells after COVID-19. Study background: Collection of post-vaccine samples followed dose two by a median about 75 days, spanning a range of 14 to 241.

V was pared by 1 base and J by 2 bases, with 2 bases of the junction left unmatched. Germline CDR1 reads GTSNPN; CDR2 reads SVGIG (reference sequence). The CDR3 length is 13 residues. Cultured CD4+ T cell DNA underwent sequencing with the Oncomine TCR Beta short-read assay. In TCRdb, the PCR reads were re-called with MiXCR into one record per CDR3 protein. Here the sample spans roughly 3,400 distinct CDR3 sequences, 20% being singletons. Study conclusions and caveats: From 21 to 38, the median of SARS-CoV-2-reactive clonotypes rose without reaching significance. No early post-infection timepoints were studied, and convalescent patients studied were relatively few.

This clonotype came up a few times. Antigen: not known. Indicated treatment: approximately 10-day PBMC culture with coronavirus spike peptide pools or control peptides (ViraFEST assay). The sample comprised CD4+ T cells from blood, cultured in vitro. V is TRBV30 and J is TRBJ2-7, with TRBD1 matching over 7 bases. The sequence was obtained from a human donor who had recovered from COVID-19. Written as DNA, the CDR3 is TGTGCCTGGAGTGGGGACAGACCCTACGAGCAGTACTTC. Encoded protein: CAWSGDRPYEQYF.